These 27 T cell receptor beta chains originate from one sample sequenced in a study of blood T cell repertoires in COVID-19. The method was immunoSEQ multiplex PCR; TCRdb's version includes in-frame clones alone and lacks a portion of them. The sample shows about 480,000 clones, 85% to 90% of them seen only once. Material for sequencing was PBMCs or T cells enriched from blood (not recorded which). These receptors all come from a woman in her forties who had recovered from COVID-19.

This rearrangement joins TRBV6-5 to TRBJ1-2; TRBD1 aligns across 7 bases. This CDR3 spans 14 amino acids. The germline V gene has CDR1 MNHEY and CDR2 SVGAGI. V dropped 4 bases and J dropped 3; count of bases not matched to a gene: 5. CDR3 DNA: TGTGCCAGCAGTTTCCGAGGGGGCCACTATGGCTACACCTTC. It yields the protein CASSFRGGHYGYTF.

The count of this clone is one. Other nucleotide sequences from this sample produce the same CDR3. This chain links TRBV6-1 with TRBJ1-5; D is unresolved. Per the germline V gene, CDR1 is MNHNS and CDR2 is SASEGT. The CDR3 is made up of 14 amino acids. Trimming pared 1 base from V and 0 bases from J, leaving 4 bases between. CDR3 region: CASSEGYSNQPQHF. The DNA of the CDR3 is TGTGCCAGCAGTGAAGGCTATAGCAATCAGCCCCAGCATTTT.

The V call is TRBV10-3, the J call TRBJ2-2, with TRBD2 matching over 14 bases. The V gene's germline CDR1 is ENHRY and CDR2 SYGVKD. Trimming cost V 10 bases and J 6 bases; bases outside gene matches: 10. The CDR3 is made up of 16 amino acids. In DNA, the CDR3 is TGTGCCACTGCCGGGACTAGCGGGAGAATGGCCGGGGAGCTGTTTTTT. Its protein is CATAGTSGRMAGELFF.

CDR3 protein: CASSLDRVYGYTF. In nucleotides, the CDR3 is TGTGCCAGCAGCTTGGACAGGGTATATGGCTACACCTTC. The chain employs TRBV5-8 and TRBJ1-2; D is possibly TRBD1 (6 bases). This CDR3 is 13 amino acids long. Between the trimmed V and J ends, which lost 0 bases and 5 bases, there was a span of 8 bases. In germline, CDR1 is SGHTS, CDR2 YDEGEE.

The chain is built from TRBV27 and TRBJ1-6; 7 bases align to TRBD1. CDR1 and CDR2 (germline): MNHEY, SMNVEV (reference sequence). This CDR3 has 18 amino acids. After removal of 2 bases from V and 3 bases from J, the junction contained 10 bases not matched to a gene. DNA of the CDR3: TGTGCCAGCAGTTTAAAAGCTCGGGACAGCTACTATAATTCACCCCTCCACTTT. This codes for CASSLKARDSYYNSPLHF.

CDR3 sequence reads: CASTGGNYGYTF. CDR3 sequence (DNA): TGTGCCAGCACAGGGGGCAACTATGGCTACACCTTC. This sequence joins TRBV19 and TRBJ1-2; 9 bases line up with TRBD1. Germline V gene sequence: CDR1 LNHDA, CDR2 SQIVND (reference sequence). V dropped 9 bases and J dropped 2; count of bases not matched to a gene: 1. The CDR3 contains 12 residues.

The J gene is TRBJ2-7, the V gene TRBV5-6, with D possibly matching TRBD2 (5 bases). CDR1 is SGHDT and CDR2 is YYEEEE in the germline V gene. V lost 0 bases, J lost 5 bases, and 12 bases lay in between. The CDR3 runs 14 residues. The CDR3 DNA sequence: TGTGCCAGCAGCTTGGCCGCTAGCCCCCACGAGCAGTACTTC. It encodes CASSLAASPHEQYF.

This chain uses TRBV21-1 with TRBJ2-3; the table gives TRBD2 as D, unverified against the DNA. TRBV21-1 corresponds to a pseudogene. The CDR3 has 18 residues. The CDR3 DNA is TGTGCCAGCAGCAAAGCCGGAGGCCTAGCGGGAGAGTTAGATACGCAGTATTTT. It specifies CASSKAGGLAGELDTQYF.

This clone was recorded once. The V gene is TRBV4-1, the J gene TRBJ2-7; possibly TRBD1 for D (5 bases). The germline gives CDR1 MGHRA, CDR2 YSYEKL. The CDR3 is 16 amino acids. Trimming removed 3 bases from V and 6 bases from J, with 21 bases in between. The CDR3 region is CASSHASFQGASEQYF. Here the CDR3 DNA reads TGCGCCAGCAGCCACGCTTCGTTCCAGGGCGCCTCCGAGCAGTACTTC.

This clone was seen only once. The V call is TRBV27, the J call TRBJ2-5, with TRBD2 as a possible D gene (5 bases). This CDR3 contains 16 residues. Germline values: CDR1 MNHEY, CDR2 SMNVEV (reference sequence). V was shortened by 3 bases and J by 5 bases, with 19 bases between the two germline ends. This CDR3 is CASSFRAGRAAETQYF. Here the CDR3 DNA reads TGTGCCAGCAGTTTTCGGGCGGGCCGGGCGGCGGAGACCCAGTACTTC.

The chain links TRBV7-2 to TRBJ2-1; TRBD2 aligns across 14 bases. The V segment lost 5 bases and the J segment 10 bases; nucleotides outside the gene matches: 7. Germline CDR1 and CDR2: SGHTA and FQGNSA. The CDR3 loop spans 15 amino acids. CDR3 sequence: CASSLPTSGGEEQFF. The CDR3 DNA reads TGTGCCAGCAGCCTCCCGACTAGCGGGGGGGAAGAGCAGTTCTTC.

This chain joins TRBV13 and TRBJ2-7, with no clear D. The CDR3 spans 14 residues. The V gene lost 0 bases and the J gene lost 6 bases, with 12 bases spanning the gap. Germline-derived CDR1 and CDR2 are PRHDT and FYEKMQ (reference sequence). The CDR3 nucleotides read TGTGCCAGCAGCTTAGGCCTGGCAGCGACCGAGCAGTACTTC. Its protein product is CASSLGLAATEQYF.

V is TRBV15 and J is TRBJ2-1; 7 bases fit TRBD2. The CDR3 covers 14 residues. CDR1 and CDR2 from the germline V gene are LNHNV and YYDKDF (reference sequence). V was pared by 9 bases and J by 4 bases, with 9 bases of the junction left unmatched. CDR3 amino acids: CATRAGAAYNEQFF. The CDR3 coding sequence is TGTGCCACGCGTGCGGGAGCGGCTTACAATGAGCAGTTCTTC.

As DNA, the CDR3 is TGTGCCAGTAGTAAATCGCTAGCGGGACTAACAGATACGCAGTATTTT. Its protein is CASSKSLAGLTDTQYF. The chain couples TRBV19 to TRBJ2-3; TRBD2 agrees at 9 bases. Germline loops: CDR1 LNHDA, CDR2 SQIVND (reference sequence). Trimming removed 4 bases from V and 3 bases from J; junction bases left unmatched: 8. This CDR3 has 16 residues.

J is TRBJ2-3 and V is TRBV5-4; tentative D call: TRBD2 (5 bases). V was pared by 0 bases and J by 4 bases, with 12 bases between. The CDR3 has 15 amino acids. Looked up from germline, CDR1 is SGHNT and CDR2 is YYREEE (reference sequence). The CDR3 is CASSLGELGSDTQYF. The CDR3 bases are TGTGCCAGCAGCTTGGGTGAACTAGGATCAGATACGCAGTATTTT.

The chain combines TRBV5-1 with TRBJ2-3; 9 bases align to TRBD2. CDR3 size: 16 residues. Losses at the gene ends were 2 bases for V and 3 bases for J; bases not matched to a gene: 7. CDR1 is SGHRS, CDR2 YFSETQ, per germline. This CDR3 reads CASSLYLTSGTDTQYF. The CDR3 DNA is TGCGCCAGCAGCTTATATCTGACTAGCGGTACAGATACGCAGTATTTT.

The CDR3 nucleotides are TGTGCCAGCAGTGAAGGAGGCTTCTCTGGAAACACCATATATTTT. Translated, it gives CASSEGGFSGNTIYF. V and J are TRBV6-1 and TRBJ1-3; D remains ambiguous. Per the germline V gene, CDR1 is MNHNS and CDR2 is SASEGT. V was shortened by 1 base and J by 0 bases, with 7 bases between the two germline ends. The CDR3 covers 15 residues.

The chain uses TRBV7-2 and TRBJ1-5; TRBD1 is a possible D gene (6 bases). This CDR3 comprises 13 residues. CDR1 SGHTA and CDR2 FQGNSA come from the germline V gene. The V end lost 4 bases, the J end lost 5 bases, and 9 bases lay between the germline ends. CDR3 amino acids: CASSSQGHQPQHF. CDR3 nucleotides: TGTGCCAGCAGCTCACAGGGTCATCAGCCCCAGCATTTT.

The CDR3 reads CASSIDWGTDTQYF. CDR3 nucleotide sequence: TGTGCCAGTAGTATCGACTGGGGCACAGATACGCAGTATTTT. The chain is built from TRBV19 and TRBJ2-3; unclear D gene. This CDR3 is built from 14 residues. Germline V lookup: CDR1 LNHDA, CDR2 SQIVND (reference sequence). Trimming stripped 3 bases from V and 1 base from J, with 8 bases between.

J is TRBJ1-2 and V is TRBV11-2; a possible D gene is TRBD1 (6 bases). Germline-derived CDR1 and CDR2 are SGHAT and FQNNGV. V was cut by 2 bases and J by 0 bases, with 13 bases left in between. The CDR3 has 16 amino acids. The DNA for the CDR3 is TGTGCCAGCAGCTTATTTACAGGGAGAGCTAACTATGGCTACACCTTC. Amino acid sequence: CASSLFTGRANYGYTF.

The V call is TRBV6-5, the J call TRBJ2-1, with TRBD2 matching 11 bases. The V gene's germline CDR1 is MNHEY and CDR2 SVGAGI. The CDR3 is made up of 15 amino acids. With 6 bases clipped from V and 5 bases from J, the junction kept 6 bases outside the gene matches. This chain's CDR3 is CASRSGTSGNNEQFF. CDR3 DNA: TGTGCCAGCAGATCCGGGACTAGCGGAAACAATGAGCAGTTCTTC.

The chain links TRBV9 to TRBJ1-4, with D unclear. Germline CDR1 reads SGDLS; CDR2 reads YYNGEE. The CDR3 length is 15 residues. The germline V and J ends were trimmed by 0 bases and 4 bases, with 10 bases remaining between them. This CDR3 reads CASSVDETINEKLFF. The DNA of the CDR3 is TGTGCCAGCAGCGTAGATGAGACAATTAATGAAAAACTGTTTTTT. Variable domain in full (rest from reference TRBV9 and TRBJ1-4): DSGVTQTPKHLITATGQRVTLRCSPRSGDLSVYWYQQSLDQGLQFLIQYYNGEERAKGNILERFSAQQFPDLHSELNLSSLELGDSALYFCASSVDETINEKLFFGSGTQLSVL.

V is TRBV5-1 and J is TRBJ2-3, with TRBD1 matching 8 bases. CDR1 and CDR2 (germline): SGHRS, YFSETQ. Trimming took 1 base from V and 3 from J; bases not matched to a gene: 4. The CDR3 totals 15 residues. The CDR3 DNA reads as TGCGCCAGCAGCTTGATGGACAGGGATACAGATACGCAGTATTTT. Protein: CASSLMDRDTDTQYF.

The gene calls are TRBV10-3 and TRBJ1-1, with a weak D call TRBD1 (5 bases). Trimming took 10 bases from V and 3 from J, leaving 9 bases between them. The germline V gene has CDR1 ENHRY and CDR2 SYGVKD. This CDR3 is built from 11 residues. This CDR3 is CASIRDTEAFF. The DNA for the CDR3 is TGTGCCAGCATCAGGGACACTGAAGCTTTCTTT.

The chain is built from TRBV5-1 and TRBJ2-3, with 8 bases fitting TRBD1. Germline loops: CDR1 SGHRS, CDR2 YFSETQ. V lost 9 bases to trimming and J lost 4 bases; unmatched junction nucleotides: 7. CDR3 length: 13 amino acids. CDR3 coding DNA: TGCGCCACCTCCGGACAGGGCTCAGATACGCAGTATTTT. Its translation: CATSGQGSDTQYF.

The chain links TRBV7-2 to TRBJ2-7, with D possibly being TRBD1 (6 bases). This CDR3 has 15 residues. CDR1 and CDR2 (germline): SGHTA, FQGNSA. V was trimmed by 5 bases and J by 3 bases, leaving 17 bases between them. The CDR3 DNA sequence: TGTGCCAGCAGCAACCAACAGGGTCTTCACTACGAGCAGTACTTC. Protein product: CASSNQQGLHYEQYF.

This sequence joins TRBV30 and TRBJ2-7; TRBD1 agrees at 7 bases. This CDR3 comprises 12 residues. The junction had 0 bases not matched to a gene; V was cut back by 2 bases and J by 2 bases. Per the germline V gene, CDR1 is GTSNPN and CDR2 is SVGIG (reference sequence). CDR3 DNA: TGTGCCTGGAGTCAGGGGGCCTACGAGCAGTACTTC. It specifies CAWSQGAYEQYF.